Described below is a single TCR beta chain sequence and its context. What it binds is not known. These data belong to a study of cytomegalovirus exposure and HLA in healthy donors. The wider study: The Caucasian-associated ancestry cluster held roughly 78% of 398 genotyped donors.

The CDR3 has 12 residues. Trimming removed 9 bases from V and 2 bases from J, with 9 bases in between. CDR1 and CDR2 (germline): SGHNT, YYREEE (reference sequence). The PCR was carried out with 60 Vbeta primers and 13 Jbeta primers. The repertoire was sequenced with immunoSEQ multiplex PCR; TCRdb's copy has only in-frame clones and lacks some. Seen here are a few hundred thousand clones, over 65% observed once, and the top ten hold 2.9%. Study outcomes and limitations: Among the most significant clusters, several appeared linked to common viral pathogens in a later analysis.

The chain couples TRBV5-4 to TRBJ1-5; a weak D match, TRBD1 (5 bases). Sequencing was done on a sample of PBMCs. This receptor was taken from a woman in her 30s in good health and CMV-seronegative. The CDR3 bases are TGTGCCACGGGGGTTGGCAATCAGCCCCAGCATTTT. Protein product: CATGVGNQPQHF.